This TCR beta chain was identified in a study of cytomegalovirus exposure and HLA in healthy donors. Overall study: Tens of millions of unique TCRs from HLA-typed donors were held in an early data release.

The PCR was carried out with 60 Vbeta primers and 13 Jbeta primers. The data were produced by immunoSEQ multiplex PCR, yet TCRdb's version contains in-frame clones alone and is incomplete. This table holds 99,000 or so clones, 15% found once. This CDR3 is built from 14 residues. After removal of 4 bases from V and 8 bases from J, the junction contained 4 bases not matched to a gene. Germline CDR1 reads SEHNR; CDR2 reads FQNEAQ (reference sequence). Donors consisted of healthy bone marrow donors. Sequencing was done on a sample of PBMCs. The chain employs TRBV7-9 and TRBJ1-4, with 10 bases aligning to TRBD1. The TCR originated in a female donor in good health and CMV-seronegative. The CDR3 is CASSSGTGEEKLFF. In nucleotides, the CDR3 is TGTGCCAGCAGCTCCGGGACAGGGGAAGAAAAACTGTTTTTT.